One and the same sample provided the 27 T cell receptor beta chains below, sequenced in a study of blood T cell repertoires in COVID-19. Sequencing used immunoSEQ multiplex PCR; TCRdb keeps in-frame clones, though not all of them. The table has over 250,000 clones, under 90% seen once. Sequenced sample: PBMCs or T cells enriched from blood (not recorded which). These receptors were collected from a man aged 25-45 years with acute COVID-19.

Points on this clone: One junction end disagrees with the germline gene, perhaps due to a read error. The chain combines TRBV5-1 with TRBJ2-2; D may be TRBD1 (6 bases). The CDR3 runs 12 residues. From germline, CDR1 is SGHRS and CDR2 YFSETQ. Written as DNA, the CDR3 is TGTGCCAGCCAGGGGATCACCGGGGAGCTGTTTTTT. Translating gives CASQGITGELFF.

This CDR3 is CASSPGTHYGYTF. Written as DNA, the CDR3 is TGTGCCAGCAGTCCCGGGACTCACTATGGCTACACCTTC. The chain uses TRBV28 and TRBJ1-2; D perhaps matches TRBD1 (5 bases). Trimming removed 5 bases from V and 3 bases from J, with 10 bases in between. The germline gives CDR1 MDHEN, CDR2 SYDVKM. The CDR3 totals 13 residues.

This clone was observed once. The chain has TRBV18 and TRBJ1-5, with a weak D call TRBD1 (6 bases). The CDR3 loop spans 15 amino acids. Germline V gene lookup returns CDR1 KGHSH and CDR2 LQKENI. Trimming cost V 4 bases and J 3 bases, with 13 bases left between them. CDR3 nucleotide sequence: TGTGCCAGCTCACGGGACCGGGACAACAATCAGCCCCAGCATTTT. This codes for CASSRDRDNNQPQHF.

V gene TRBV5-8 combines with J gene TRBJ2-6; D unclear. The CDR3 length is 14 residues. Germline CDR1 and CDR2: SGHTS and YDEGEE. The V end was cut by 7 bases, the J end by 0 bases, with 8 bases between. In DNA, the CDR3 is TGTGCCAGCTTCAAGAGCTCTGGGGCCAACGTCCTGACTTTC. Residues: CASFKSSGANVLTF.

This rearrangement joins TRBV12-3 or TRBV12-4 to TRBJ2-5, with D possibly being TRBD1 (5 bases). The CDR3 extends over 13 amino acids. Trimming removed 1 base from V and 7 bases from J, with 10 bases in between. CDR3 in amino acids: CASSLGDRRTQYF. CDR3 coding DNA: TGTGCCAGCAGTTTAGGAGACAGACGGACCCAGTACTTC.

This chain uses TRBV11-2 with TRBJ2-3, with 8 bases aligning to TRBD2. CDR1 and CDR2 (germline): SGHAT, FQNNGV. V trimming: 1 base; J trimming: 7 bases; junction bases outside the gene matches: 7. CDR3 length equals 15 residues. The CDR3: CASSLGGGGPYTQYF. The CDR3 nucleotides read TGTGCCAGCAGCTTAGGGGGCGGGGGGCCCTATACGCAGTATTTT.

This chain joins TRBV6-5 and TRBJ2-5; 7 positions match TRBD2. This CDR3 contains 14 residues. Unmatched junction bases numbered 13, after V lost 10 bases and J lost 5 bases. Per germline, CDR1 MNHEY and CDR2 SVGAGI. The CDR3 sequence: CATERDPRRETQYF. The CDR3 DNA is TGTGCCACAGAGCGGGACCCCCGCCGGGAGACCCAGTACTTC.

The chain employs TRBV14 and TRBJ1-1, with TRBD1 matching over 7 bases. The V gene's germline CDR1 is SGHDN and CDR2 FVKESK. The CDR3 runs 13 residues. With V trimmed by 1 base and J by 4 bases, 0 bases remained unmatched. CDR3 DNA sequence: TGTGCCAGCAGCCAAGGGACAGGCACTGAAGCTTTCTTT. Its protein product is CASSQGTGTEAFF.

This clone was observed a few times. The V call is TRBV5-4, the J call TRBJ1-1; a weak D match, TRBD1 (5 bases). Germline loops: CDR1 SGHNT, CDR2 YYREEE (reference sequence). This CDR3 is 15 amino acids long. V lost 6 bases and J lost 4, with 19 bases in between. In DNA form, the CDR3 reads TGTGCCAGCAACCCTTTGGGGGGTCGGGTCACTGAAGCTTTCTTT. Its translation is CASNPLGGRVTEAFF.

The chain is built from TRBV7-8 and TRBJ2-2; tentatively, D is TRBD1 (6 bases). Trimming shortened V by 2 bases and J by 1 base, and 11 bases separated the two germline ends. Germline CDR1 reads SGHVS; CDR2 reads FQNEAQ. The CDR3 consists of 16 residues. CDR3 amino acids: CASSLKPDRNTGELFF. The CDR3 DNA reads TGTGCCAGCAGCTTAAAGCCGGACAGGAACACCGGGGAGCTGTTTTTT.

DNA for the CDR3: TGTGCCAGCAGTGAAGAGGGGGGACAGAACAATCAGCCCCAGCATTTT. Protein product: CASSEEGGQNNQPQHF. The chain employs TRBV2 and TRBJ1-5; TRBD1 agrees at 7 bases. The germline gives CDR1 SNHLY, CDR2 FYNNEI. The ends lost 1 base at V and 3 bases at J; junction bases unmatched: 6. The CDR3 spans 16 residues.

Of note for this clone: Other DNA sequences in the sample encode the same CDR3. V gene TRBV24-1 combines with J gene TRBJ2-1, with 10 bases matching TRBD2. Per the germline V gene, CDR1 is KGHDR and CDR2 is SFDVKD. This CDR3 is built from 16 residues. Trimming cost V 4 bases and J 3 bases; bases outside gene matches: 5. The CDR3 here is CATSDPTSGIYNEQFF. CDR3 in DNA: TGTGCCACCAGTGACCCCACTAGCGGGATCTACAATGAGCAGTTCTTC.

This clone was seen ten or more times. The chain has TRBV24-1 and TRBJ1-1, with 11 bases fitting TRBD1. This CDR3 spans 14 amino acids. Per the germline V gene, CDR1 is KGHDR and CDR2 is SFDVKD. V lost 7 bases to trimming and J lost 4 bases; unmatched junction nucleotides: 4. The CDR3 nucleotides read TGTGCCACCAGGGGACAGGGGGAGGGCACTGAAGCTTTCTTT. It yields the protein CATRGQGEGTEAFF.

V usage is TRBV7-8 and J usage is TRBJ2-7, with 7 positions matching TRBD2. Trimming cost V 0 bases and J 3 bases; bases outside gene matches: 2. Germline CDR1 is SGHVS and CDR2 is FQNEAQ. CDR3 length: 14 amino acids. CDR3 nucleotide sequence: TGTGCCAGCAGCTTAGCGGCGGGAGACTACGAGCAGTACGTC. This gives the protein CASSLAAGDYEQYV.

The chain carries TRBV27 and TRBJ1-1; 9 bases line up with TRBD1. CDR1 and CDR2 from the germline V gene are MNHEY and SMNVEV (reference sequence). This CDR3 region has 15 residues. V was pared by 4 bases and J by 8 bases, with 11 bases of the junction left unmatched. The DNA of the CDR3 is TGTGCCAGCAGTTCAGGGACAGGGCGTAGGGTCGAAGCTTTCTTT. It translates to CASSSGTGRRVEAFF.

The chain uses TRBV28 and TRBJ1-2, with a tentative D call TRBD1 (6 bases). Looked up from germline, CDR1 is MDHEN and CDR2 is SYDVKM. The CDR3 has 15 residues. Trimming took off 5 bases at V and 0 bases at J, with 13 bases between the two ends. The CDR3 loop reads CASSETGRTNYGYTF. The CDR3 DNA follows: TGTGCCAGCAGTGAAACAGGGAGAACTAACTATGGCTACACCTTC.

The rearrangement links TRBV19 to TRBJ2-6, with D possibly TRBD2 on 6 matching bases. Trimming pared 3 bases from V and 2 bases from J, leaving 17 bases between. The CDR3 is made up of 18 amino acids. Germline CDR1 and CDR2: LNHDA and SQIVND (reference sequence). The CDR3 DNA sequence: TGTGCCAGTAGTATTTGGGGCGGGAATCCCCCTGGGGCCAACGTCCTGACTTTC. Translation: CASSIWGGNPPGANVLTF.

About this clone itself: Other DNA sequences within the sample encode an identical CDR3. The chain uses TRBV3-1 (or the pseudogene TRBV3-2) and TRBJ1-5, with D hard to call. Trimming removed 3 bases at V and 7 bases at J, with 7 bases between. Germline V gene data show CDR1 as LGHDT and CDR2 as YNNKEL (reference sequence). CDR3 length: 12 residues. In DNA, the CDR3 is TGTGCCAGCAGCCAGGGAGAGCAGCCCCAGCATTTT. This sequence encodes CASSQGEQPQHF.

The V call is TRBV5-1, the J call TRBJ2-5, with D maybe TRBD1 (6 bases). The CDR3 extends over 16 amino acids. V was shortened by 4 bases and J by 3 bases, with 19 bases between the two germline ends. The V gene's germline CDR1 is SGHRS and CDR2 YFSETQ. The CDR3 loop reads CASSETGTFTKETQYF. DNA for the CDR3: TGCGCCAGCAGCGAGACCGGGACATTCACCAAAGAGACCCAGTACTTC.

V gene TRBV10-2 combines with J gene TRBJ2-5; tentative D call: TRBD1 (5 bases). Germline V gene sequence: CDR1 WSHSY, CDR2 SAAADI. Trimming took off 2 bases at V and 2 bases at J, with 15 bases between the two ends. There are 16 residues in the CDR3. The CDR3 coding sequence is TGCGCCAGCAGTGAGGTGGGGCACCTTGCACAAGAGACCCAGTACTTC. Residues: CASSEVGHLAQETQYF.

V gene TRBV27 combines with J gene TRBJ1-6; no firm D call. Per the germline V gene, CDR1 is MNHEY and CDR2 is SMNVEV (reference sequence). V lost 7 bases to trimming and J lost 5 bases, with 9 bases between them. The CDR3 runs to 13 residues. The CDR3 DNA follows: TGTGCCAGCACAAAACCGGATAATTCACCCCTCCACTTT. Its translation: CASTKPDNSPLHF.

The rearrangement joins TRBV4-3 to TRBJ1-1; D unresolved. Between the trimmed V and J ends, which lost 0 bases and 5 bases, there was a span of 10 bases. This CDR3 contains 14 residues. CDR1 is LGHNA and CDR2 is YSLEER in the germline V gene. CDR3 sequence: CASSQDNSKTEAFF. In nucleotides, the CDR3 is TGCGCCAGCAGCCAAGATAACAGTAAAACTGAAGCTTTCTTT.

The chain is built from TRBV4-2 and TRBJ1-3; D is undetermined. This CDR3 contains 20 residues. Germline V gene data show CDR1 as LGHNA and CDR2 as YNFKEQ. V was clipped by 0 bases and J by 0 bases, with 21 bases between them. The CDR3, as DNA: TGTGCCAGCAGCCAAGATGGGCCAGAGTGGGCGCAGAACTCTGGAAACACCATATATTTT. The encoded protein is CASSQDGPEWAQNSGNTIYF.

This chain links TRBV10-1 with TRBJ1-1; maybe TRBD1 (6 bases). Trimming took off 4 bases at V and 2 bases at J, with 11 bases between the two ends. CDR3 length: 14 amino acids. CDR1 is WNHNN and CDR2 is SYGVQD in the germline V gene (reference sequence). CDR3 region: CASSATGGNTEAFF. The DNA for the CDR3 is TGCGCCAGCAGTGCGACAGGAGGTAACACTGAAGCTTTCTTT.

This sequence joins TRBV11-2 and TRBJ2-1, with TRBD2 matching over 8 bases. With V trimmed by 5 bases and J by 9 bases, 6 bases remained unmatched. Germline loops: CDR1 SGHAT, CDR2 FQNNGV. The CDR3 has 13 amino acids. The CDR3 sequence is CASSSIAGTEQFF. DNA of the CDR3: TGTGCCAGCAGCAGCATAGCGGGGACTGAGCAGTTCTTC.

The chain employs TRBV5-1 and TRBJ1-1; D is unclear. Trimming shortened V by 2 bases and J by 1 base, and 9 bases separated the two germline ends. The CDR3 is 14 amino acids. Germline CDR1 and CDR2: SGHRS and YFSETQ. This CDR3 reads CASSFLDKNTEAFF. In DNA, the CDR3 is TGCGCCAGCAGCTTCCTCGACAAGAACACTGAAGCTTTCTTT.

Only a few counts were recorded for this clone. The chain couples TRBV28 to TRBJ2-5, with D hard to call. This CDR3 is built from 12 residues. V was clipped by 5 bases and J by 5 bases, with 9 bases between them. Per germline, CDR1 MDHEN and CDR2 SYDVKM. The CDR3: CASSSDRETQYF. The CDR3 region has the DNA TGTGCCAGCAGTAGCGACCGGGAGACCCAGTACTTC.